This passage covers 3 T cell receptor beta chains from one sample sequenced in a study of blood T cells in healthy people across ages. Using a J-beta primer mix together with a sample-barcoded 5' primer, a second PCR was run for roughly 7 to 12 cycles. TCRdb called the 5' RACE reads again in MiXCR, with one record for every CDR3 protein. The table records roughly 500,000 distinct CDR3 sequences, roughly 28% of them present only once. The sequenced sample consisted of blood. Receptor source: a woman aged 70-85 years in good health.

This chain joins TRBV7-2 and TRBJ1-5; 9 positions match TRBD1. In germline, CDR1 is SGHTA, CDR2 FQGNSA. This CDR3 region has 14 residues. The V and J ends lost 5 bases and 7 bases, in that order; junction bases with no gene match: 6. In DNA form, the CDR3 reads TGTGCCAGCAGCATGGACAGGGGTGGGCAGCCCCAGCATTTT. It encodes CASSMDRGGQPQHF.

This clonotype was seen more than once but under ten times. The chain is built from TRBV6-4 and TRBJ2-5; D not certain. The germline V gene encodes CDR1 MRHNA and CDR2 SNTAGT. Trimming shortened V by 2 bases and J by 5 bases, and 9 bases separated the two germline ends. The CDR3 length is 13 residues. CDR3 DNA sequence: TGTGCCAGCAGTGACAGGGCAGGCGAGACCCAGTACTTC. It yields the protein CASSDRAGETQYF.

The CDR3 is CSVATGGAGGYTF. The CDR3 DNA follows: TGCAGCGTCGCTACAGGGGGTGCAGGCGGCTACACCTTC. The chain carries TRBV29-1 and TRBJ1-2; 8 bases align to TRBD1. The CDR3 is made up of 13 amino acids. The germline gives CDR1 SQVTM, CDR2 ANQGSEA. V was pared by 6 bases and J by 8 bases, with 11 bases of the junction left unmatched.